This paragraph reports one TCR beta chain. Assay: immunoSEQ multiplex PCR; the TCRdb copy retains only in-frame clones and omits some. The table includes tens of thousands of clones, 92% detected once. The sample originates from a study of blood T cell repertoires in COVID-19. V was shortened by 6 bases and J by 4 bases, with 12 bases between the two germline ends. Germline CDR1 reads MNHNY; CDR2 reads SVGAGI (reference sequence). The CDR3 length is 13 residues. This receptor was obtained from a human donor in a cohort sampled during active COVID-19. The chain employs TRBV6-6 and TRBJ1-2, with D tentatively TRBD1 (6 bases). The sample taken for sequencing was peripheral blood. As DNA, the CDR3 is TGTGCCAGCAGCAAACAGGGCCCCTATGGCTACACCTTC. This gives the protein CASSKQGPYGYTF.